This entry features one T cell receptor (beta chain) sequence. This sample stems from a study of Ad26.COV2.S vaccination and SARS-CoV-2 variants. Produced via immunoSEQ multiplex PCR; TCRdb's table is partial and in-frame only. Of about 87,000 clones listed, under 90% are singletons. Germline V gene sequence: CDR1 SEHNR, CDR2 FQNEAQ (reference sequence). Trimming took 1 base from V and 2 from J; bases not matched to a gene: 6. CDR3 length: 17 residues. This clonotype was sampled from a human donor who had recovered from COVID-19. The V call is TRBV7-9, the J call TRBJ2-7; 12 bases map to TRBD2. The source was peripheral blood, collected after recovery from COVID-19. The CDR3 is CASSLVLAGGRPYEQYF. CDR3 in DNA: TGTGCCAGCAGCTTAGTACTAGCGGGAGGACGACCCTACGAGCAGTACTTC.